This T cell receptor (beta chain) comes out of a study of blood T cell repertoires in COVID-19. Across the whole study: Nucleic acid was either cDNA or gDNA, and it came from T cells, B-cell-depleted T cells, or PBMCs.

Germline CDR1 and CDR2: MNHEY and SVGEGT. The CDR3 length is 13 residues. With 2 bases removed from V and 6 bases from J, the gap between germline ends came to 8 bases. The protocol was immunoSEQ multiplex PCR, while the TCRdb copy is restricted to in-frame clones and leaves out a portion. The repertoire consists of a few hundred thousand clones, with approximately 90% occurring once and the leading ten covering around 12%. The source is a woman aged 55-69 years with acute or convalescent COVID-19. This sequence joins TRBV6-2 or TRBV6-3 and TRBJ1-5, with D uncertain. The sequenced sample was peripheral blood. CDR3 loop: CASSYGTAQPQHF. The CDR3 DNA follows: TGTGCCAGCAGTTACGGCACAGCTCAGCCCCAGCATTTT.